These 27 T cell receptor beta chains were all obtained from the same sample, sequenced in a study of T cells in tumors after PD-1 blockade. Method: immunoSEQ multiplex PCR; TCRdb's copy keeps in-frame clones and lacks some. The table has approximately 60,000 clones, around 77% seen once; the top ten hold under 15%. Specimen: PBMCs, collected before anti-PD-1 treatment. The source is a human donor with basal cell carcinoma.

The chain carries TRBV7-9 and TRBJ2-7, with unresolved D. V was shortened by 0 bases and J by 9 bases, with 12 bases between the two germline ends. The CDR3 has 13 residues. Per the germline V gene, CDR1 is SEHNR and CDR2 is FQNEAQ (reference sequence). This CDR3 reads CASSLAGGVGQYF. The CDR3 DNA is TGTGCCAGCAGCTTAGCAGGCGGCGTGGGGCAGTACTTC.

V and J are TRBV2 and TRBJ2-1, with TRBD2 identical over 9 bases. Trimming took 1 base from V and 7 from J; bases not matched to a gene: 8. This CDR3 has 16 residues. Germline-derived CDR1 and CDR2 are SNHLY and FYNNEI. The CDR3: CASSEEVSGLANEQFF. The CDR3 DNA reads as TGTGCCAGCAGTGAAGAAGTTTCGGGACTAGCTAATGAGCAGTTCTTC.

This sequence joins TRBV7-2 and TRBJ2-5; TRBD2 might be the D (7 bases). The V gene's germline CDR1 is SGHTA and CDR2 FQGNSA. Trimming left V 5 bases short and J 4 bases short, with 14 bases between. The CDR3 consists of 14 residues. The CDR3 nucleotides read TGTGCCAGCAGCGTGGGGGGGCCGAGAGAGACCCAGTACTTC. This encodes CASSVGGPRETQYF.

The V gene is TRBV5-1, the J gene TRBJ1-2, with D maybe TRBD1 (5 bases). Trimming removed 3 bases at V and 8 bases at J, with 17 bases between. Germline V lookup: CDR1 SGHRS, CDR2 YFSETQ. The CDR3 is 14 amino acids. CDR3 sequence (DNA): TGCGCCAGCAGCTCCGGGGACGGAAATCCCGGCTACACCTTC. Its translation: CASSSGDGNPGYTF. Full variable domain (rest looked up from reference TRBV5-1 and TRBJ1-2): KAGVTQTPRYLIKTRGQQVTLSCSPISGHRSVSWYQQTPGQGLQFLFEYFSETQRNKGNFPGRFSGRQFSNSRSEMNVSTLELGDSALYLCASSSGDGNPGYTFGSGTRLTVV.

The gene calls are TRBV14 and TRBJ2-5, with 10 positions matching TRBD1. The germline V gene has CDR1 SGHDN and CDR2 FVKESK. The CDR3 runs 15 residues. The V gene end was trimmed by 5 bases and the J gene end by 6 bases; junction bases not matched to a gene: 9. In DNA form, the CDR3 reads TGTGCCAGCAGCGTAGGGACAGGGGTTCTGAAGACCCAGTACTTC. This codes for CASSVGTGVLKTQYF.

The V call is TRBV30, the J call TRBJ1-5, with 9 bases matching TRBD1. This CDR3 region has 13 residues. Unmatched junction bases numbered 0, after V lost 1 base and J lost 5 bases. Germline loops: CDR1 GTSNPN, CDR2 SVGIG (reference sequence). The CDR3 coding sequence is TGTGCCTGGAGTGGGACAGGGGATCAGCCCCAGCATTTT. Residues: CAWSGTGDQPQHF.

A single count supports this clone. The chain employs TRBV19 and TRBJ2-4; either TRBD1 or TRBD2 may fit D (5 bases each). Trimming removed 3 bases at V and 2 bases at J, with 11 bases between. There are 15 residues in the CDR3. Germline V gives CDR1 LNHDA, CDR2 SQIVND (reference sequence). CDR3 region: CASSMVGVTKNIQYF. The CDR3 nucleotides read TGTGCCAGTAGTATGGTGGGGGTGACCAAAAACATTCAGTACTTC.

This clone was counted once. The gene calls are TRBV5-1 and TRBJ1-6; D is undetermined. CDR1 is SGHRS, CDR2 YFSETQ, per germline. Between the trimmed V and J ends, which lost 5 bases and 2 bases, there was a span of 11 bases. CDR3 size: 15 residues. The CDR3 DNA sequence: TGCGCCAGCAGTTTTGACGGCGCCTATAATTCACCCCTCCACTTT. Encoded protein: CASSFDGAYNSPLHF.

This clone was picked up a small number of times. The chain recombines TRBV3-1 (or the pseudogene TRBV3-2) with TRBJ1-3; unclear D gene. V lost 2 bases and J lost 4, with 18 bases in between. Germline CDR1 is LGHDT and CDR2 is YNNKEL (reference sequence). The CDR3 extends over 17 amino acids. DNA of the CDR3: TGTGCCAGCAGCCAAATTGACAACGGTGGCCCCGGAAACACCATATATTTT. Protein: CASSQIDNGGPGNTIYF.

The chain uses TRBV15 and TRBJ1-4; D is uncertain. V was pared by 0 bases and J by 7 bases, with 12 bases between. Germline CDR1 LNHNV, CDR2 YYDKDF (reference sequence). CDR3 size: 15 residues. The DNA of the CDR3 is TGTGCCACCAGCAGAGATAGTACTCCTAGTGAAAAACTGTTTTTT. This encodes CATSRDSTPSEKLFF.

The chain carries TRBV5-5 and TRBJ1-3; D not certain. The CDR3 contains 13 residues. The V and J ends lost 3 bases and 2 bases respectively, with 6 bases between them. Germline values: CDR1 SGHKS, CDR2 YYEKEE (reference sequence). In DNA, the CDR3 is TGTGCCAGCAGCTCTTTACCTGGAAACACCATATATTTT. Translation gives CASSSLPGNTIYF.

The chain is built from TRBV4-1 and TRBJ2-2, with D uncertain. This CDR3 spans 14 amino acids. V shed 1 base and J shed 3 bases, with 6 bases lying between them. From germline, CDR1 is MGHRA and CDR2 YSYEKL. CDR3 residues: CASSQGSHTGELFF. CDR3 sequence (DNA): TGCGCCAGCAGCCAAGGGAGCCACACCGGGGAGCTGTTTTTT.

The CDR3 protein is CASSRGGANVLTF. In nucleotides, the CDR3 is TGTGCCAGCAGTCGAGGTGGGGCCAACGTCCTGACTTTC. V usage is TRBV2 and J usage is TRBJ2-6, with D unresolved. V shed 5 bases and J shed 3 bases, with 5 bases lying between them. CDR1 SNHLY and CDR2 FYNNEI come from the germline V gene. This CDR3 is 13 amino acids long.

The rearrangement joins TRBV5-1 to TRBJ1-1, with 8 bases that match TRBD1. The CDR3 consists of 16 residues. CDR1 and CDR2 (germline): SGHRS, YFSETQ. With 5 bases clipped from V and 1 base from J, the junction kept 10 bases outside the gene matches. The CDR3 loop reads CASRLTWTGTNTEAFF. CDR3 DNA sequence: TGCGCCAGCAGATTGACCTGGACAGGGACGAACACTGAAGCTTTCTTT.

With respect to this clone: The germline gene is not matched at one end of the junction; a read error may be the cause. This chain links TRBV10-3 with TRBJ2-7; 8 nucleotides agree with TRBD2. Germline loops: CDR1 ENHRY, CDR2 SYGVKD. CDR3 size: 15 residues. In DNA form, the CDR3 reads TGTGCCGTCAGTGAGCCGGGGGGGGTCTCCTACGAGCAGTACTTC. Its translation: CAVSEPGGVSYEQYF.

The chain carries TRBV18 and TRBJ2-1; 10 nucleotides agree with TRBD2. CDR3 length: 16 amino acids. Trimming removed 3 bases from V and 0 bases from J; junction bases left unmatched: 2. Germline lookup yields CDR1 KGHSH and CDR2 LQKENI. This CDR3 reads CASSPSGGSSYNEQFF. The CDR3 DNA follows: TGTGCCAGCTCACCTAGCGGGGGGAGCTCCTACAATGAGCAGTTCTTC.

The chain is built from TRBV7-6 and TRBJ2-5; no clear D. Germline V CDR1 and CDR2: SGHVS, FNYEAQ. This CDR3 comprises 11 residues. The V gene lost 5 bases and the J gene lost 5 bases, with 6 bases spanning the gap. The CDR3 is CASSHAETQYF. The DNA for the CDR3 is TGTGCCAGCAGCCACGCGGAGACCCAGTACTTC.

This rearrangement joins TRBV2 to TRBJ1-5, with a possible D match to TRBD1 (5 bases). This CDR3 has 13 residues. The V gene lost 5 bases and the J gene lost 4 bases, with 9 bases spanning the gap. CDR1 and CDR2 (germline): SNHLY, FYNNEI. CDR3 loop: CASSPRENQPQHF. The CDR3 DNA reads TGTGCCAGCAGTCCCAGGGAGAATCAGCCCCAGCATTTT.

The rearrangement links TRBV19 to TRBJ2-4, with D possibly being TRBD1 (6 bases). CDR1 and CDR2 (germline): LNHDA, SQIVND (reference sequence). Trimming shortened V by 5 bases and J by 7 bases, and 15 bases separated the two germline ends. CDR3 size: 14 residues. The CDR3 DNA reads TGTGCCAGTAGTGCCCGGGACACCCGGAACATTCAGTACTTC. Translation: CASSARDTRNIQYF. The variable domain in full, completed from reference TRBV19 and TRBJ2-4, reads DGGITQSPKYLFRKEGQNVTLSCEQNLNHDAMYWYRQDPGQGLRLIYYSQIVNDFQKGDIAEGYSVSREKKESFPLTVTSAQKNPTAFYLCASSARDTRNIQYFGAGTRLSVL.

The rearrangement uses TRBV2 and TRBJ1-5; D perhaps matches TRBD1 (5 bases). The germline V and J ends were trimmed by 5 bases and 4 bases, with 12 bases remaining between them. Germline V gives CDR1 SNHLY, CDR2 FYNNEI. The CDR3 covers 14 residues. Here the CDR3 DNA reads TGTGCCAGCAGTCCGACAGTAGCAAATCAGCCCCAGCATTTT. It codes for CASSPTVANQPQHF.

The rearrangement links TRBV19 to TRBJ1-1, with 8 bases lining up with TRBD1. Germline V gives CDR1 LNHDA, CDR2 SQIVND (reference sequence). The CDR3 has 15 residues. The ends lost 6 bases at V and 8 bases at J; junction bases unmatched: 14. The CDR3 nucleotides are TGTGCCAGTAGCCTTTCAGGGGGCTCACGGAGGGAAGCTTTCTTT. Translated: CASSLSGGSRREAFF.

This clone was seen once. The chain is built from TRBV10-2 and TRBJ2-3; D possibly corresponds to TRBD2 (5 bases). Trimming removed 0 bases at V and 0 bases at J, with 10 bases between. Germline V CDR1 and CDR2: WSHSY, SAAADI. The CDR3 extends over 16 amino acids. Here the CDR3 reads CASSESAVRSTDTQYF. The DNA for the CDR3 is TGCGCCAGCAGTGAGTCAGCGGTCAGGAGCACAGATACGCAGTATTTT.

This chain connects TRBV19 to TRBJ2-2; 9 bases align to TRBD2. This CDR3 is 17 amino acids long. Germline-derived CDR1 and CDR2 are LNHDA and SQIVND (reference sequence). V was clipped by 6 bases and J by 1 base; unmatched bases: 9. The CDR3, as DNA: TGTGCCAGTAGGCGGCTAGCGGGGAGTATGAACACCGGGGAGCTGTTTTTT. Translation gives CASRRLAGSMNTGELFF.

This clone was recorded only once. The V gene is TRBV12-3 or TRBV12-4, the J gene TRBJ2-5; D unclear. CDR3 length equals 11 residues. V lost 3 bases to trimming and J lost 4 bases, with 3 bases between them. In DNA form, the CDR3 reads TGTGCCAGCAGTTTGGTAGAGACCCAGTACTTC. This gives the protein CASSLVETQYF.

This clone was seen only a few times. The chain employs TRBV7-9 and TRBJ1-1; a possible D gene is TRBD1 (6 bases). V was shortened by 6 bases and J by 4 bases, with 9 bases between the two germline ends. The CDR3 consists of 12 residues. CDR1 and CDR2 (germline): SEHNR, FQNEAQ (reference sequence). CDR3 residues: CASRGGSTEAFF. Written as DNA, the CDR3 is TGTGCCAGCAGAGGGGGTTCCACTGAAGCTTTCTTT.

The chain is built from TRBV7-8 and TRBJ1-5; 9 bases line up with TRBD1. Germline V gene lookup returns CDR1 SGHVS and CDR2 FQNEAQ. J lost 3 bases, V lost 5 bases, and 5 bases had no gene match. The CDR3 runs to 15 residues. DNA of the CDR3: TGTGCCAGCAGCCGAGGACAGGGGATCAATCAGCCCCAGCATTTT. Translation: CASSRGQGINQPQHF.

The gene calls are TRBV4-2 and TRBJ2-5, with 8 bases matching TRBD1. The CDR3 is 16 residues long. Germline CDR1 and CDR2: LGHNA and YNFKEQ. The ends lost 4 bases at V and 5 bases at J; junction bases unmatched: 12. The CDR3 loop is CASSPGRAGGGETQYF. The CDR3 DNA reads TGTGCCAGCAGCCCCGGCCGGGCAGGGGGCGGGGAGACCCAGTACTTC.